This T cell receptor (beta chain) was identified during a study of cytomegalovirus exposure and HLA in healthy donors. The study, taken as a whole, reports: With later analysis, a missense DCLRE1C variant became linked to TCR beta V- and J-gene trimming. Donor immune exposure was known only as CMV serostatus. In a later analysis, a genetic analysis reported fewer productive-TCR N-insertions in an Asian-associated ancestry cluster than the cohort average.

About this clone itself: Its specificity is not known.

Healthy bone marrow donors supplied every sample. Germline loops: CDR1 MNHNS, CDR2 SASEGT. V shed 2 bases and J 7 bases; nucleotides not matched to a gene: 12. This CDR3 region has 17 residues. Primers included in the PCR were 60 Vbeta and 13 Jbeta primers. Repertoires were generated with immunoSEQ multiplex PCR, while TCRdb's copy carries only in-frame clones and drops some. The sample yields fewer than 250,000 clones, nearly 80% seen once. The source is a male donor in good health and CMV-seronegative. Specimen: PBMCs. This rearrangement joins TRBV6-1 to TRBJ2-2, with 8 bases lining up with TRBD2. CDR3 amino acids: CASSEPGLGFVIGELFF. The CDR3 DNA is TGTGCCAGCAGTGAACCGGGACTAGGCTTCGTAATCGGGGAGCTGTTTTTT.